Following are 16 T cell receptor beta chains from one sample sequenced in a study of cytomegalovirus exposure and HLA in healthy donors. The PCR used 60 Vbeta and 13 Jbeta primers. Sequencing used immunoSEQ multiplex PCR; TCRdb keeps in-frame clones, though not all of them. The sample consists of fewer than 85,000 clones, 72% of them appearing once. The sequenced sample was PBMCs. All receptors come from a woman aged 40-49 years in good health and CMV-seropositive.

The chain is built from TRBV7-9 and TRBJ2-7; D is possibly TRBD1 (6 bases). Trimming took off 3 bases at V and 1 base at J, with 13 bases between the two ends. Germline assignment: CDR1 SEHNR and CDR2 FQNEAQ (reference sequence). The CDR3 runs 15 residues. CDR3 DNA sequence: TGTGCCAGCAGCTTCCCCCTCGGACAGTCCTACGAGCAGTACTTC. Protein product: CASSFPLGQSYEQYF.

This clone turned up a few times. The V gene is TRBV2, the J gene TRBJ2-3; TRBD1 aligns across 9 bases. Germline V lookup: CDR1 SNHLY, CDR2 FYNNEI. V lost 6 bases and J lost 4; bases outside the gene matches: 8. This CDR3 has 15 amino acids. CDR3 nucleotides: TGTGCCAGCAGGACACCGGGACAGGGACCAGATACGCAGTATTTT. This codes for CASRTPGQGPDTQYF.

The V gene is TRBV5-1, the J gene TRBJ1-6; 7 bases are shared with TRBD1. CDR1 is SGHRS and CDR2 is YFSETQ in the germline V gene. Losses at the gene ends were 1 base for V and 7 bases for J; bases not matched to a gene: 5. This CDR3 contains 15 residues. The CDR3 sequence: CASSLNYRGNSPLHF. As DNA, the CDR3 is TGCGCCAGCAGCTTGAATTACAGGGGAAATTCACCCCTCCACTTT.

This chain links TRBV7-3 with TRBJ1-1; 8 bases fit TRBD1. Germline trimming cut 1 base from V and 2 bases from J; bases unmatched to any gene: 3. The length of the CDR3 is 15 residues. Germline V gene data show CDR1 as SGHTA and CDR2 as FQGTGA. The CDR3 DNA reads as TGTGCCAGCAGCTTAATGGCAGGGGGCAACACTGAAGCTTTCTTT. Translating it yields CASSLMAGGNTEAFF.

The CDR3: CASRGTGERLEGAFF. As DNA, the CDR3 is TGTGCCAGCAGGGGGACAGGGGAGAGATTGGAGGGTGCTTTCTTT. J is TRBJ1-1 and V is TRBV6-1; TRBD1 agrees at 10 bases. V shed 6 bases, J shed 11 bases, and the junction held 15 bases outside the gene matches. Germline V gives CDR1 MNHNS, CDR2 SASEGT. The CDR3 totals 15 residues.

The rearrangement links TRBV9 to TRBJ2-1, with D possibly TRBD2 on 5 matching bases. The CDR3 totals 15 residues. Germline V gene lookup returns CDR1 SGDLS and CDR2 YYNGEE. The V gene lost 1 base and the J gene lost 3 bases, with 11 bases spanning the gap. The CDR3: CASSVLAGVYNEQFF. CDR3 bases: TGTGCCAGCAGCGTACTGGCGGGCGTCTACAATGAGCAGTTCTTC.

The chain carries TRBV18 and TRBJ2-7, with D perhaps TRBD1 (5 bases). CDR1 is KGHSH, CDR2 LQKENI, per germline. V lost 2 bases, J lost 3 bases, and 11 bases lay in between. CDR3 length: 14 residues. CDR3 in amino acids: CASSPDRKNYEQYF. The CDR3 nucleotides read TGTGCCAGCTCACCAGACAGAAAGAACTACGAGCAGTACTTC.

The chain joins TRBV7-2 to TRBJ2-3; 11 bases are shared with TRBD2. CDR1 and CDR2 from the germline V gene are SGHTA and FQGNSA. The V segment lost 4 bases and the J segment 5 bases; nucleotides outside the gene matches: 14. The CDR3 runs to 18 residues. CDR3 sequence: CASSSIFSGGVGGDTQYF. DNA of the CDR3: TGTGCCAGCAGCTCTATCTTTAGCGGGGGGGTAGGGGGAGATACGCAGTATTTT. Drawing the rest from reference TRBV7-2 and TRBJ2-3, the complete variable domain is GAGVSQSPSNKVTEKGKDVELRCDPISGHTALYWYRQSLGQGLEFLIYFQGNSAPDKSGLPSDRFSAERTGGSVSTLTIQRTQQEDSAVYLCASSSIFSGGVGGDTQYFGPGTRLTVL.

The chain recombines TRBV2 with TRBJ2-7, with 8 bases that match TRBD1. Trimming removed 5 bases from V and 5 bases from J; junction bases left unmatched: 5. CDR1 and CDR2 from the germline V gene are SNHLY and FYNNEI. CDR3 length: 13 amino acids. The CDR3 nucleotides are TGTGCCAGCAGTCGACAGGGGTCCCACGAGCAGTACTTC. It codes for CASSRQGSHEQYF.

The gene calls are TRBV2 and TRBJ1-5, with a tentative D call TRBD1 (6 bases). Germline CDR1 SNHLY, CDR2 FYNNEI. The CDR3 is 15 amino acids. The V gene lost 5 bases and the J gene lost 1 base, with 12 bases spanning the gap. The CDR3 spells CASSTDRSSNQPQHF. The CDR3 nucleotides are TGTGCCAGCAGTACCGACAGGTCGAGCAATCAGCCCCAGCATTTT.

This clone was observed a handful of times. The chain links TRBV6-6 to TRBJ2-3; D unresolved. The CDR3 contains 10 residues. CDR1 and CDR2 from the germline V gene are MNHNY and SVGAGI (reference sequence). V dropped 4 bases and J dropped 7 bases, with 3 bases sitting between them. CDR3 DNA sequence: TGTGCCAGCAGTTTAAATACGCAGTATTTT. It translates to CASSLNTQYF.

The V gene is TRBV7-9, the J gene TRBJ2-7; 7 nucleotides line up with TRBD1. Germline V CDR1 and CDR2: SEHNR, FQNEAQ (reference sequence). V lost 5 bases, J lost 5 bases, and 12 bases stayed unmatched. The CDR3 covers 15 residues. CDR3 residues: CASSPQQGLEDEQYF. The CDR3, as DNA: TGTGCCAGCAGCCCCCAACAGGGGTTAGAAGACGAGCAGTACTTC.

This chain joins TRBV4-2 and TRBJ2-5; 16 bases align to TRBD2. Trimming removed 4 bases from V and 6 bases from J; junction bases left unmatched: 5. This CDR3 is built from 16 residues. CDR1 and CDR2 from the germline V gene are LGHNA and YNFKEQ. The CDR3 DNA is TGTGCCAGCAGCCCCGGGACTAGCGGGGGGGGAAAGACCCAGTACTTC. This codes for CASSPGTSGGGKTQYF.

J is TRBJ1-2 and V is TRBV6-5; the D gene is possibly TRBD1 (6 bases). The CDR3 covers 14 residues. The V and J ends lost 5 bases and 0 bases respectively, with 10 bases between them. Germline-derived CDR1 and CDR2 are MNHEY and SVGAGI. In nucleotides, the CDR3 is TGTGCCAGCAGTCCGACAGGAACTAACTATGGCTACACCTTC. Translation gives CASSPTGTNYGYTF.

This chain joins TRBV7-9 and TRBJ2-3; D possibly corresponds to TRBD2 (6 bases). Germline assignment: CDR1 SEHNR and CDR2 FQNEAQ (reference sequence). The CDR3 is made up of 10 amino acids. V lost 11 bases and J lost 14, with 17 bases in between. CDR3 nucleotides: TGTGCCGGTGGCGGGATGAACGCGTATTTT. This sequence encodes CAGGGMNAYF.

This chain uses TRBV2 with TRBJ1-1; D not certain. Germline CDR1 is SNHLY and CDR2 is FYNNEI. V lost 3 bases to trimming and J lost 1 base, with 6 bases between them. The length of the CDR3 is 13 residues. Here the CDR3 DNA reads TGTGCCAGCAGTGAGGGCAGGAACACTGAAGCTTTCTTT. Encoded protein: CASSEGRNTEAFF.